Included here is one T cell receptor beta chain sequence, with context. Within 2 weeks of study entry, exposed participants had contacted a PCR-confirmed or clinician-diagnosed COVID-19 case. Per the study methods: By means of reference gene primer amplification, nucleated cell counts were estimated. Repertoires were generated with immunoSEQ multiplex PCR, while TCRdb's copy carries only in-frame clones and drops some. V, J and clone size were drawn from that table, and D and trimming were deduced from the DNA. Of about 430,000 clones listed, approximately 90% are singletons. These data are taken from a study of blood T cell repertoires in COVID-19. Study-level background: In each case, the material was cDNA or gDNA derived from T cells, B-cell-depleted T cells, or PBMCs.

V was clipped by 4 bases and J by 3 bases, with 16 bases between them. The CDR3 consists of 16 residues. Germline CDR1 is LGHDT and CDR2 is YNNKEL (reference sequence). This chain joins TRBV3-1 (or the pseudogene TRBV3-2) and TRBJ1-3; possibly TRBD1 for D (5 bases). Specimen: PBMCs or T cells enriched from blood (not recorded which). The receptor was derived from a woman aged 18-35 years who had been exposed to COVID-19. CDR3 region: CASSRPGGRNGNTIYF. As DNA, the CDR3 is TGTGCCAGCAGCCGTCCTGGGGGGAGAAATGGAAACACCATATATTTT.